This T cell receptor (beta chain) was identified in a study of T cell changes during pregnancy in multiple sclerosis. Assay used: immunoSEQ multiplex PCR; TCRdb lists only in-frame clones, some missing. The table shows 55,000 to 85,000 clones, with 90% to 95% occurring only once. Specimen: peripheral blood, collected after pregnancy. This TCR derives from a female donor with multiple sclerosis, enrolled in a pregnancy study.

The CDR3 bases are TGTGCCTGGAGTGTACTAGGGGGGACTAGCGAGTTCTACGAGCAGTACTTC. Its translation is CAWSVLGGTSEFYEQYF. This chain links TRBV30 with TRBJ2-7; 10 positions match TRBD2. From germline, CDR1 is GTSNPN and CDR2 SVGIG (reference sequence). The CDR3 totals 17 residues. The V segment lost 0 bases and the J segment 3 bases; nucleotides outside the gene matches: 11. The entire variable domain, with the rest obtained from reference TRBV30 and TRBJ2-7, is as follows: SQTIHQWPATLVQPVGSPLSLECTVEGTSNPNLYWYRQAAGRGLQLLFYSVGIGQISSEVPQNLSASRPQDRQFILSSKKLLLSDSGFYLCAWSVLGGTSEFYEQYFGPGTRLTVT.